This TCR beta chain emerged from a study of cytomegalovirus exposure and HLA in healthy donors. Germline V gives CDR1 MDHEN, CDR2 SYDVKM. This CDR3 has 16 residues. Concerning this clone itself: Its antigen is currently unknown. At one end, the junction sequence differs from germline, possibly due to a read error.

Study-level findings and limits: What TCR beta sequences reportedly achieved was accurate prediction of HLA-A and HLA-B alleles in most subjects. TCR beta chain V- and J-gene trimming was linked, in a later analysis, to a missense variant in DCLRE1C. Across donors, most TCRs were seen rarely, yet some public ones were widespread. Later, an analysis found that common viral pathogens appeared to be linked with several of the most significant clusters.

The PCR used 60 Vbeta and 13 Jbeta primers. Some clones are missing from TCRdb's copy, which holds only in-frame ones; the method was immunoSEQ multiplex PCR. Of approximately 22,000 clones in the sample, about 78% were seen once. Material: PBMCs. J is TRBJ1-5 and V is TRBV28; 8 bases align to TRBD1. The receptor's source is a man aged 55 to 70 in good health and CMV-seronegative. CDR3 DNA sequence: TGTGCCCGCAGTTTATATGGACAGGGTAGCAATCAGCCCCAGCATTTT. This gives the protein CARSLYGQGSNQPQHF.